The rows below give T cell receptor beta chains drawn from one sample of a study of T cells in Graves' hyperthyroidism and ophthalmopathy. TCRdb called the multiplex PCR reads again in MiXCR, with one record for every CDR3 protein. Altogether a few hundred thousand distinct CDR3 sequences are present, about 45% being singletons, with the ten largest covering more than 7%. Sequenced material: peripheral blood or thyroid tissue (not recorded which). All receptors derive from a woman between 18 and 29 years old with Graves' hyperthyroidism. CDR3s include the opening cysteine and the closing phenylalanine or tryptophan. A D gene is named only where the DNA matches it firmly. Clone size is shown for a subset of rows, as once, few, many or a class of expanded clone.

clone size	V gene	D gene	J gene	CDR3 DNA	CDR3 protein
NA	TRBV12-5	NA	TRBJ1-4	TGTGCTAGTGGTTTGGACGATGCAACTAATGAAAAACTGTTTTTT	CASGLDDATNEKLFF
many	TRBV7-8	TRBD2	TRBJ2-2	TGTGCCAGCAGGGCGGCGGGAGGGAACACCGGGGAGCTGTTTTTT	CASRAAGGNTGELFF
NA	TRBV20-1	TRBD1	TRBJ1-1	TGCAGTGCTTTCCTCAGGGGGTCTGAAGCTTTCTTT	CSAFLRGSEAFF
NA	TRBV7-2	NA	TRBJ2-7	TGTGCCAGCAGCTTAGCAGAGCAGTACTTC	CASSLAEQYF
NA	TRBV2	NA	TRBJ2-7	TGTGCCAGCTCGCGGGGACGCTTAAATGAGCAGTACTTC	CASSRGRLNEQYF
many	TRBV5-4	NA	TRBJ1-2	TGTGCCAGCAGCGGATTACAGGGCCCGTATGGCTACACCTTC	CASSGLQGPYGYTF
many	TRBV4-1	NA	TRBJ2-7	TGCGCCAGCAGCCAACAAACTAGCTCCTACGAGCAGTACTTC	CASSQQTSSYEQYF
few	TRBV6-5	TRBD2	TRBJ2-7	TGTGCCAGCAGTAACTTAGCGGGAGGGCTCGATTACGAGCAGTACTTC	CASSNLAGGLDYEQYF
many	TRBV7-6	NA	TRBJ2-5	TGTGCCAGCAGCTTAGGGGGCTCACCGGGGGAGACCCAGTACTTC	CASSLGGSPGETQYF
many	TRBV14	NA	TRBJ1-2	TGTGCCAGCAGCCAAGACAGGTTTAACTATGGCTACACCTTC	CASSQDRFNYGYTF
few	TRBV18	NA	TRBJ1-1	TGTGCCAGCTCACCTACTTCGACGGCGAACACTGAAGCTTTCTTT	CASSPTSTANTEAFF
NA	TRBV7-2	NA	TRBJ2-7	TGTGCCAGCAGCTTAGGAGAGCCTCGGGTCTCCGCTAGTCATCCCAATGAGCAGTACTTC	CASSLGEPRVSASHPNEQYF
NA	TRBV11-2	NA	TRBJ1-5	TGTGCCAGCAGACGAGGACTAGCGGAAGAGACCCAGCATTTT	CASRRGLAEETQHF
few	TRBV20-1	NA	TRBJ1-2	TGCAGTGCTAAGGACAACTATGGCTACACCTTC	CSAKDNYGYTF
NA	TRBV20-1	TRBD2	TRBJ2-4	TGCAGTGCTAGGGGACTAGCGGGAGAGCAGCGAAACATTCAGTACTTC	CSARGLAGEQRNIQYF
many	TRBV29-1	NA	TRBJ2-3	TGCAGCGTTGAATTGGTAGCCACAGATACGCAGTATTTT	CSVELVATDTQYF
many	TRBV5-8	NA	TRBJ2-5	TGTGCCAGCAGCGTGAAACCGGGACCGGGGCTGAGGACCCAGTACTTC	CASSVKPGPGLRTQYF
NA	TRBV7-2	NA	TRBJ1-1	TGTGCCAGCAGCCCCCGACAGGCGGCAGGGGTCACGAACACTGAAGCTTTCTTT	CASSPRQAAGVTNTEAFF
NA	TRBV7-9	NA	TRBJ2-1	TGTGCCAGCAGCTCACCCAATGCAGTGATATCCTACAATGAGCAGTTCTTC	CASSSPNAVISYNEQFF
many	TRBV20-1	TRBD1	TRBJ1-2	TGCAGTGCCGGGACAGGCGGAATTTATGGCTACACCTTC	CSAGTGGIYGYTF
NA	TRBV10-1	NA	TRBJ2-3	TGCGCCAGCAGTGACATGAGGGATGTGGGCACAGATACGCAGTATTTT	CASSDMRDVGTDTQYF
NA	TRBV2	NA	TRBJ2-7	TGTGCCAGCAGTGCCCGGGGGCCCCCACGGGGGCTGTCCTACGAGCAGTACTTC	CASSARGPPRGLSYEQYF
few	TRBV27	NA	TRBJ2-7	TGTGCCAGCAGTCCCTCCTCTGGAGGGAGAAGCTACGAGCAGTACTTC	CASSPSSGGRSYEQYF
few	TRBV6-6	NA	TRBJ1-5	TGTGCCAGCAGTTACCTGCAGCCGAATCAGCCCCAGCATTTT	CASSYLQPNQPQHF
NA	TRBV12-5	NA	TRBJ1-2	TGTGCTAGAGATTATTCAGGGTATGGCTACACCTTC	CARDYSGYGYTF
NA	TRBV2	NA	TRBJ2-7	TGTGCCTGCAGTGCAGGCTCCAGTACCCCCTACGAGCAGTACTTC	CACSAGSSTPYEQYF
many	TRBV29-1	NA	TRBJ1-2	TGCAGCGTCGGGACCGGGGGCCTTAACTATGGCTACACCTTC	CSVGTGGLNYGYTF
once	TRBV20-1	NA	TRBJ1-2	TGCAGCGTTTCCCGGACTAGCGGGAGAGGAGGCTACACCTTC	CSVSRTSGRGGYTF
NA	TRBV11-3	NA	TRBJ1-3	TGTGCCAGCAGCTTCAGGGGCGTTAACTCTGGAAACACCATATATTTT	CASSFRGVNSGNTIYF
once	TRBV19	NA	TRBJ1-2	TGTGCCAGTAATAGACAGGAAGCCTTCGGCTACACCTTC	CASNRQEAFGYTF
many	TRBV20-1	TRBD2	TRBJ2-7	TGCAATGCGAAATCCGGGACTAGCGGATACGAGCAGTACTTC	CNAKSGTSGYEQYF
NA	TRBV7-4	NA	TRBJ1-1	TGTGCCAGCAGCTCATCTCCCGGGGCAGGAAACACTGAAGCTTTCTTT	CASSSSPGAGNTEAFF
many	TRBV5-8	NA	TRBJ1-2	TGTGCCAGCAGCTTGGCCACTACAGGGTACGGCTACACCTTC	CASSLATTGYGYTF
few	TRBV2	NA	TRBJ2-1	TGTGCCAGCAGTGTCATCCCTTGGGGTGAGCAGTTCTTC	CASSVIPWGEQFF
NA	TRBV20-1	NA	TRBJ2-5	TGCAGTGCTAGAAGGACCCAGTACTTC	CSARRTQYF
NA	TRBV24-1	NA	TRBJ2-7	TGTGCCACCAGTGGCAAACTAGGGGGACTCGAGCAGTACTTC	CATSGKLGGLEQYF
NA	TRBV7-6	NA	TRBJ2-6	TGTGCCAGCAGCAGGGGGGACGAGGCCAACGTCCTGACTTTC	CASSRGDEANVLTF
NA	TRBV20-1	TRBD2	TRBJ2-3	TGCAGTGCTAGAGTACCACGGGGAGCGGGACGCACAGATACGCAGTATTTT	CSARVPRGAGRTDTQYF
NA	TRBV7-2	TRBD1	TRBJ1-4	TGTGCCAGCAGCCCATGGCGGGGGACAGGGAATGAAAAACTGTTTTTT	CASSPWRGTGNEKLFF
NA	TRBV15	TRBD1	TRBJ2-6	TGTGCCACCAGCACGGGACAGGAGGGGGCCAACGTCCTGACTTTC	CATSTGQEGANVLTF
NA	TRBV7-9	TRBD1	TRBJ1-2	TGTGCCAGCAGCTTATCTCAGGGGGCGAGGTATGGCTACACCTTC	CASSLSQGARYGYTF
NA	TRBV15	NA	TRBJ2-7	TGTGCCAGCAGTGAAGAAGGGTACGAGCAGTACTTC	CASSEEGYEQYF
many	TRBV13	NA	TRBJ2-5	TGTGCCAGCAGCGGACTTACAAACCAAGAGACCCAGTACTTC	CASSGLTNQETQYF
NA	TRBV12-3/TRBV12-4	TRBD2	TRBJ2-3	TGTGCCAGCACTCTAGAGGCTAGCGGGAGGTCAGATACGCAGTATTTT	CASTLEASGRSDTQYF
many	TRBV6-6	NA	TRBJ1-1	TGTGCCAGCAGTTACGTCGGGAGGACTGAAGCTTTCTTT	CASSYVGRTEAFF
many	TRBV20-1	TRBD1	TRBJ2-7	TGCAGTGCACGCGGACAGGGGTTCTACGAGCAGTACTTC	CSARGQGFYEQYF
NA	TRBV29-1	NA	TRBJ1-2	TGCAGCAGTTTAGAGGGTACTCATGGCTACACCTTC	CSSLEGTHGYTF
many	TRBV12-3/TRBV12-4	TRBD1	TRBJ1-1	TGTGCCAGCAGTCAGGGGGCAGGCAACACTGAAGCTTTCTTT	CASSQGAGNTEAFF
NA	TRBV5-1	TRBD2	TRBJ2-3	TGCGCCAGCAGCTTGGAACTAGCGGGAGGGGTTACGCAGTATTTT	CASSLELAGGVTQYF
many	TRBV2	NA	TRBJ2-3	TGTGCCAGCAGACGTAGCGGTTACACAGATACGCAGTATTTT	CASRRSGYTDTQYF
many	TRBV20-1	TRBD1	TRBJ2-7	TGCAGTGCTAGCAACCGGGACAGGGGTTACGAGCAGTACTTC	CSASNRDRGYEQYF
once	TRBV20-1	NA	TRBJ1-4	TGCAGTGTCACCAATGAAAAACTGTTTTTT	CSVTNEKLFF
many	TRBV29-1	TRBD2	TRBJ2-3	TGCAGCGTTGAAGATGAAACTAGCGGGAAGACAGATACGCAGTATTTT	CSVEDETSGKTDTQYF